The 28 T cell receptor beta chains listed next were all sequenced from one sample in a study of T cell responses to AZD1222 COVID-19 vaccine. Sequencing was performed with immunoSEQ multiplex PCR; in TCRdb, only in-frame clones are kept and a portion is missing. The data hold approximately 170,000 clones, with around 92% observed a single time. The sample was peripheral blood, taken 28 days after the second AZD1222 dose. The origin of the receptors is an adult who received the AZD1222 COVID-19 vaccine.

This sequence joins TRBV11-2 and TRBJ2-2, with D uncertain. Trimming stripped 1 base from V and 5 bases from J, with 5 bases between. CDR3 length: 13 residues. Germline V gene lookup returns CDR1 SGHAT and CDR2 FQNNGV. The CDR3 sequence is CASSLAATGELFF. The DNA for the CDR3 is TGTGCCAGCAGCTTAGCAGCTACCGGGGAGCTGTTTTTT.

The chain has TRBV6-1 and TRBJ1-1; D is perhaps TRBD1 (6 bases). The CDR3 covers 13 residues. Trimming took off 2 bases at V and 5 bases at J, with 9 bases between the two ends. CDR1 is MNHNS and CDR2 is SASEGT in the germline V gene. The CDR3 nucleotides read TGTGCCAGCAGTGAAAGGGGGGTGACTGAAGCTTTCTTT. Translated: CASSERGVTEAFF.

The chain recombines TRBV5-1 with TRBJ1-2; 8 bases align to TRBD1. J gave up 0 bases and V 4 bases, and 2 bases lay outside the gene matches. CDR1 is SGHRS, CDR2 YFSETQ, per germline. This CDR3 spans 14 amino acids. This chain's CDR3 is CASSRDRTNYGYTF. CDR3 DNA sequence: TGCGCCAGCAGCCGGGACAGGACTAACTATGGCTACACCTTC.

J is TRBJ1-4 and V is TRBV18, with unresolved D. CDR3 length: 17 amino acids. Germline V CDR1 and CDR2: KGHSH, LQKENI. Trimming took off 2 bases at V and 5 bases at J, with 18 bases between the two ends. The CDR3 bases are TGTGCCAGCTCACCATCCCCCCCAAACAGCGTAAATGAAAAACTGTTTTTT. Translating it yields CASSPSPPNSVNEKLFF. Filled out from reference TRBV18 and TRBJ1-4, the complete variable domain reads NAGVMQNPRHLVRRRGQEARLRCSPMKGHSHVYWYRQLPEEGLKFMVYLQKENIIDESGMPKERFSAEFPKEGPSILRIQQVVRGDSAAYFCASSPSPPNSVNEKLFFGSGTQLSVL.

The J gene is TRBJ2-2, the V gene TRBV6-5, with 7 bases lining up with TRBD2. This CDR3 contains 14 residues. The J segment lost 3 bases and the V segment lost 5 bases, leaving 3 bases of the junction unmatched. Germline values: CDR1 MNHEY, CDR2 SVGAGI. CDR3 bases: TGTGCCAGCAGTAAGACTAGCCACACCGGGGAGCTGTTTTTT. It encodes CASSKTSHTGELFF.

The chain couples TRBV6-4 to TRBJ2-3; a possible D gene is TRBD1 (6 bases). Trimming removed 4 bases from V and 2 bases from J, with 7 bases in between. The length of the CDR3 is 13 residues. CDR1 is MRHNA and CDR2 is SNTAGT in the germline V gene. The CDR3 loop reads CASSGTVTDTQYF. CDR3 DNA sequence: TGTGCCAGCAGTGGGACAGTCACAGATACGCAGTATTTT.

The sample holds one count of this clone. J is TRBJ1-2 and V is TRBV19, with D perhaps matching TRBD1 (5 bases). The germline V and J ends were trimmed by 6 bases and 3 bases, with 11 bases remaining between them. Germline loops: CDR1 LNHDA, CDR2 SQIVND (reference sequence). The CDR3 runs to 13 residues. The CDR3 DNA is TGTGCCAGTAGAGCCAGGGAATACTATGGCTACACCTTC. Amino acids: CASRAREYYGYTF. Combining the CDR3 with reference TRBV19 and TRBJ1-2 gives the whole variable domain DGGITQSPKYLFRKEGQNVTLSCEQNLNHDAMYWYRQDPGQGLRLIYYSQIVNDFQKGDIAEGYSVSREKKESFPLTVTSAQKNPTAFYLCASRAREYYGYTFGSGTRLTVV.

The chain links TRBV19 to TRBJ1-1; 8 bases fit TRBD1. CDR3 length: 13 amino acids. Trimming took 4 bases from V and 12 from J; bases not matched to a gene: 10. Germline V gene sequence: CDR1 LNHDA, CDR2 SQIVND (reference sequence). The CDR3 bases are TGTGCCAGTAGTACCCGGACAGGGCAGACTCCTTTCTTT. Residues: CASSTRTGQTPFF.

This clone was recorded only once. V and J are TRBV6-5 and TRBJ2-7; 9 bases fit TRBD1. CDR1 and CDR2 from the germline V gene are MNHEY and SVGAGI. After removal of 7 bases from V and 2 bases from J, the junction contained 9 bases not matched to a gene. CDR3 length: 15 residues. The CDR3 reads CASTPRTGAPYEQYF. DNA of the CDR3: TGTGCCAGCACCCCCCGGACAGGGGCCCCCTACGAGCAGTACTTC.

The V and J genes are TRBV18 and TRBJ1-1; D is undetermined. The germline V and J ends were trimmed by 6 bases and 8 bases, with 13 bases remaining between them. Germline CDR1 KGHSH, CDR2 LQKENI. This CDR3 comprises 12 residues. The CDR3 region is CASSPSYGEAFF. The CDR3 coding sequence is TGTGCCAGCTCTCCATCATACGGGGAAGCTTTCTTT.

The chain is built from TRBV6-6 and TRBJ2-7; D is unclear. CDR3 length equals 12 residues. Trimming removed 5 bases at V and 2 bases at J, with 7 bases between. Germline-derived CDR1 and CDR2 are MNHNY and SVGAGI (reference sequence). CDR3 protein: CASSDRPYEQYF. DNA for the CDR3: TGTGCCAGCAGTGATAGGCCCTACGAGCAGTACTTC.

The V call is TRBV6-5, the J call TRBJ1-1, with D unclear. The germline V gene has CDR1 MNHEY and CDR2 SVGAGI. The germline V and J ends were trimmed by 4 bases and 1 base, with 7 bases remaining between them. This CDR3 spans 13 amino acids. This CDR3 is CASSSLGNTEAFF. CDR3 DNA sequence: TGTGCCAGCAGTTCCCTGGGGAACACTGAAGCTTTCTTT.

This clone was observed a handful of times. CDR3 in DNA: TGTGCCAGCAGCTTGGGAGGGACGGACTATCTACGAATAGAGCAGTACTTC. This translates into CASSLGGTDYLRIEQYF. J is TRBJ2-7 and V is TRBV5-4; D may be TRBD2 (6 bases). Per the germline V gene, CDR1 is SGHNT and CDR2 is YYREEE (reference sequence). Trimming took off 0 bases at V and 7 bases at J, with 23 bases between the two ends. This CDR3 contains 17 residues.

This chain links TRBV18 with TRBJ2-2; 14 nucleotides line up with TRBD2. Germline trimming cut 0 bases from V and 1 base from J; bases unmatched to any gene: 1. The length of the CDR3 is 18 residues. The germline gives CDR1 KGHSH, CDR2 LQKENI. The CDR3 reads CASSPPTSGGENTGELFF. The CDR3 bases are TGTGCCAGCTCACCACCGACTAGCGGGGGGGAGAACACCGGGGAGCTGTTTTTT. The whole variable domain, remainder taken from reference TRBV18 and TRBJ2-2, is NAGVMQNPRHLVRRRGQEARLRCSPMKGHSHVYWYRQLPEEGLKFMVYLQKENIIDESGMPKERFSAEFPKEGPSILRIQQVVRGDSAAYFCASSPPTSGGENTGELFFGEGSRLTVL.

This clone has a handful of counts. The rearrangement links TRBV12-3 or TRBV12-4 to TRBJ1-2, with D possibly TRBD1 on 6 matching bases. The CDR3 extends over 13 amino acids. V was shortened by 8 bases and J by 2 bases, with 12 bases between the two germline ends. CDR3 nucleotides: TGTGCCAGCCACGGGACACTCAACTATGGCTACACCTTC. Its protein product is CASHGTLNYGYTF.

V and J are TRBV5-4 and TRBJ1-1, with unresolved D. The CDR3 runs to 13 residues. Germline-derived CDR1 and CDR2 are SGHNT and YYREEE (reference sequence). Trimming left V 3 bases short and J 0 bases short, with 6 bases between. The CDR3 reads CASSSLLNTEAFF. CDR3 DNA: TGTGCCAGCAGCTCTTTATTGAACACTGAAGCTTTCTTT.

The sample holds one count of this clone. The V gene is TRBV7-8, the J gene TRBJ2-1; tentative D call: TRBD2 (6 bases). The CDR3 loop spans 16 amino acids. Looked up from germline, CDR1 is SGHVS and CDR2 is FQNEAQ. V was clipped by 5 bases and J by 0 bases, with 14 bases between them. This CDR3 reads CASSIDGGSSYNEQFF. The DNA of the CDR3 is TGTGCCAGCAGCATAGACGGAGGGAGCTCCTACAATGAGCAGTTCTTC.

V and J are TRBV13 and TRBJ1-2, with D unresolved. CDR1 and CDR2 (germline): PRHDT, FYEKMQ (reference sequence). V lost 3 bases and J lost 7, with 9 bases in between. The length of the CDR3 is 12 residues. DNA for the CDR3: TGTGCCAGCAGCTTCCGACAAACTGGCTACACCTTC. Translation gives CASSFRQTGYTF.

Only one count was recorded for this clone. The rearrangement joins TRBV7-2 to TRBJ2-7; D is perhaps TRBD1 (6 bases). Trimming pared 5 bases from V and 0 bases from J, leaving 11 bases between. Germline V gene data show CDR1 as SGHTA and CDR2 as FQGNSA. The CDR3 contains 14 residues. The DNA of the CDR3 is TGTGCCAGCAGCGTTACAGGGAACTCCTACGAGCAGTACTTC. Encoded protein: CASSVTGNSYEQYF.

On this clone: The conserved phenylalanine or tryptophan is not found at the CDR3 terminus, so this likely reflects a read error. The rearrangement joins TRBV4-1 to TRBJ1-2, with TRBD1 matching over 7 bases. V lost 2 bases, J lost 4 bases, and 7 bases stayed unmatched. Germline-derived CDR1 and CDR2 are MGHRA and YSYEKL. CDR3 length: 15 residues. The CDR3 DNA sequence: TGCGCCAGCAGCCAAACTGACAGGGTCTCCTATGGCTACACCCTC. The encoded protein is CASSQTDRVSYGYTL.

The gene calls are TRBV19 and TRBJ1-2; the D gene is possibly TRBD1 (6 bases). The CDR3 has 14 amino acids. CDR1 and CDR2 from the germline V gene are LNHDA and SQIVND (reference sequence). The V end was cut by 3 bases, the J end by 3 bases, with 11 bases between. The CDR3 DNA follows: TGTGCCAGTAGTATTTGGACAGCTGACTATGGCTACACCTTC. Protein sequence: CASSIWTADYGYTF.

The CDR3 reads CASSESGATGELFF. The CDR3 DNA sequence: TGTGCCAGCAGTGAAAGCGGGGCGACCGGGGAGCTGTTTTTT. The chain combines TRBV6-4 with TRBJ2-2, with 7 bases identical to TRBD2. The CDR3 has 14 amino acids. Germline V gene sequence: CDR1 MRHNA, CDR2 SNTAGT. V trimming: 3 bases; J trimming: 5 bases; junction bases outside the gene matches: 3.

This clone was observed a few times. The chain links TRBV6-5 to TRBJ1-2; TRBD1 aligns across 7 bases. Germline CDR1 reads MNHEY; CDR2 reads SVGAGI. There are 15 residues in the CDR3. Trimming removed 6 bases from V and 5 bases from J; junction bases left unmatched: 12. The CDR3 DNA sequence: TGTGCCAGCAGGTTGGGACAGTCAGGGTTATATGGCTACACCTTC. Translated: CASRLGQSGLYGYTF.

This chain links TRBV10-3 with TRBJ1-6; the D is unclear. Looked up from germline, CDR1 is ENHRY and CDR2 is SYGVKD. The V gene lost 6 bases and the J gene lost 7 bases, with 13 bases spanning the gap. This CDR3 is built from 14 residues. The CDR3: CAIRSDSPNSPLHF. CDR3 nucleotides: TGTGCCATCAGGTCGGACTCCCCGAATTCACCCCTCCACTTT.

The rearrangement joins TRBV19 to TRBJ1-1, with TRBD1 matching 7 bases. V shed 9 bases and J 4 bases; nucleotides not matched to a gene: 8. The CDR3 runs 13 residues. The V gene's germline CDR1 is LNHDA and CDR2 SQIVND (reference sequence). CDR3 sequence (DNA): TGTGCCAGCGCCAGGACAGGAGGCACTGAAGCTTTCTTT. Translating gives CASARTGGTEAFF.

CDR3 coding DNA: TGTGCCAGTAGTATGGGCGGACTCTACAATGAGCAGTTCTTC. Amino acid sequence: CASSMGGLYNEQFF. The chain has TRBV19 and TRBJ2-1, with D possibly matching TRBD2 (5 bases). V gave up 3 bases and J gave up 3 bases, with 9 bases separating them. The CDR3 is 14 residues long. Germline loops: CDR1 LNHDA, CDR2 SQIVND (reference sequence).

The chain employs TRBV7-9 and TRBJ2-3, with unresolved D. V lost 5 bases and J 6 bases, leaving 6 bases between the germline ends. Looked up from germline, CDR1 is SEHNR and CDR2 is FQNEAQ (reference sequence). The CDR3 runs 11 residues. The CDR3, as DNA: TGTGCCAGCAGCCCTAGGGATACGCAGTATTTT. It codes for CASSPRDTQYF.

V usage is TRBV7-2 and J usage is TRBJ2-3, with 8 bases that match TRBD2. This CDR3 contains 14 residues. The J segment lost 0 bases and the V segment lost 6 bases, leaving 2 bases of the junction unmatched. Germline assignment: CDR1 SGHTA and CDR2 FQGNSA. CDR3 DNA: TGTGCCAGCAGTGGCGGGGGGAGCACAGATACGCAGTATTTT. Amino acid sequence: CASSGGGSTDTQYF.